A selection of T cell receptor beta chains follows, all from one sample in a study of shared clonotypes between healthy human individuals. Measured with immunoSEQ multiplex PCR; TCRdb has only the in-frame clones, and not every one. This sample has 520,000 or so clones, with 60% to 85% found just once. Sequenced: PBMCs. The receptors shown here come from a woman between 40 and 55 years old in good health. Some clones in this sample may be carry-over from other donors' samples. Both conserved end residues are part of each CDR3. The order of the fields is V gene, CDR3 protein.

TRBV11-2,CASSLERTGASPLHF
TRBV7-9,CASSRDSIGYTF
TRBV11-2,CASSPRLHPEAFF
TRBV19,CASSPRDRASYGYTF
TRBV28,CASSEAGETQYF
TRBV18,CASSPLQSNQPQHF
TRBV28,CASSSTLDTQYF
TRBV4-2,CASSQASLAGGTGELFF
TRBV6-6,CASSYQETDTQYF
TRBV29-1,CSVEIGRNEQFF
TRBV19,CASSVWGLARAKNIQYF
TRBV5-1,CASSPGGAASYEQYF
TRBV6-4,CASSSLGGASTGELFF
TRBV18,CASSLGQGGDTQYF
TRBV30,CAWASQEGLEQYF
TRBV11-2,CASSLTGLAGGFPGELFF
TRBV18,CASSPALAGGSGANVLTF
TRBV5-1,CASSLTRGLGVTDTQYF
TRBV5-1,CASSLVRRSSYNEQFF
TRBV5-4,CASSGTGGRNYGYTF
TRBV28,CASRETDPQYF
TRBV30,CACYWTGNTGELFF
TRBV7-8,CASRRWLAGIRETQYF
TRBV27,CASSFLVSADTQYF
TRBV5-1,CASSYFGTNLYNEQFF
TRBV7-9,CASSHLGPMGTQYF
TRBV7-8,CASSLDGTGEQYF
TRBV5-4,CASSRQTGPNTEAFF
TRBV28,CASSLIQGFSPGELFF
TRBV27,CASSYLPGPRADTQYF
TRBV6-5,CASSYSGTEYGYTF
TRBV28,CASTLTSGNTLHEQFF
TRBV18,CASSPQEAGQGASDTQYF
TRBV18,CASTRGEGF
TRBV19,CASSWGRRDTEAFF
TRBV28,CASSRNAESETQYF
TRBV5-1,CASSLLPSGGQETQYF
TRBV19,CATSPGVAEAFF
TRBV19,CASSKTSGRASYNEQFF
TRBV5-1,CASSLLLSGANVLTF
TRBV27,CASSPRTGDEQYF
TRBV4-3,CASSQDLGTGPNYGYTF
TRBV4-2,CASSQDGRGRLSPLHF
TRBV19,CASGTSGMGKYNEQFF
TRBV19,CASRAGMLGYGYTF
TRBV4-2,CASSGDGQGGGYTF
TRBV6-5,CASSSDRDQPQHF
TRBV27,CASSSPHSSGRDNEQFF
TRBV5-1,CASTIAGGPGTDTQYF
TRBV15,CATREGLAVETQYF
TRBV7-6,CASSPNPGQGGEKLFF
TRBV2,CASREGTYNEQFF
TRBV7-9,CASSFGTFEAFF
TRBV7-9,CASSLGQSTDTQYF
TRBV7-2,CASSPDRRAAGELFF